This T cell receptor (beta chain) was retrieved from a study of cytomegalovirus exposure and HLA in healthy donors. The primer mix had 60 Vbeta and 13 Jbeta primers. The method was immunoSEQ multiplex PCR; TCRdb's version includes in-frame clones alone and lacks a portion of them. Among about 110,000 clones listed, around 79% were seen once. Trimming cost V 6 bases and J 4 bases; bases outside gene matches: 11. The CDR3 covers 16 residues. CDR1 and CDR2 from the germline V gene are MNHEY and SMNVEV (reference sequence). This rearrangement joins TRBV27 to TRBJ2-3; 9 positions agree with TRBD2. The sample was PBMCs. This TCR derives from a woman between 35 and 50 years old in good health and CMV-seronegative. Here the CDR3 reads CASSPRPAGGADTQYF. In nucleotides, the CDR3 is TGTGCCAGCAGCCCACGTCCGGCGGGAGGGGCAGATACGCAGTATTTT.